This T cell receptor beta chain was identified in a study of blood T cell repertoires in COVID-19. Turning to the study itself: The study drew acute and convalescent COVID-19 samples from the United States, Italy and Spain. Nucleic acid was either cDNA or gDNA, and it came from T cells, B-cell-depleted T cells, or PBMCs.

The data were produced by immunoSEQ multiplex PCR, yet TCRdb's version contains in-frame clones alone and is incomplete. The sample records 55,000 to 75,000 clones, around 90% being singletons. V was pared by 3 bases and J by 5 bases, with 9 bases of the junction left unmatched. Germline V gene data show CDR1 as MNHNS and CDR2 as SASEGT. The CDR3 consists of 16 residues. This rearrangement joins TRBV6-1 to TRBJ2-5; 10 positions match TRBD1. Sample: peripheral blood. The clonotype was recovered from a man aged 55 to 70 with acute or convalescent COVID-19. CDR3 in DNA: TGTGCCAGCAGTGATCGGGACAGGGGATTGGAGGAGACCCAGTACTTC. As protein: CASSDRDRGLEETQYF.